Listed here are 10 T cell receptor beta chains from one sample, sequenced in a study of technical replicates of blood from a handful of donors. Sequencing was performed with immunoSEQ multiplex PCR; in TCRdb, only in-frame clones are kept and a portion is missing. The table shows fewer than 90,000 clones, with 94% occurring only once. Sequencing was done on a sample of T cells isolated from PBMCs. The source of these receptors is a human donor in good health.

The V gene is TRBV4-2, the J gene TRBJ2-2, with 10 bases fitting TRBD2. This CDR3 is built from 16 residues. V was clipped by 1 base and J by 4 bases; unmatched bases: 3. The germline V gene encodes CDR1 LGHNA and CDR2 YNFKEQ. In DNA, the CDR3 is TGTGCCAGCAGCCAAGGGGAGCGGGAGGGCACCGGGGAGCTGTTTTTT. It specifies CASSQGEREGTGELFF.

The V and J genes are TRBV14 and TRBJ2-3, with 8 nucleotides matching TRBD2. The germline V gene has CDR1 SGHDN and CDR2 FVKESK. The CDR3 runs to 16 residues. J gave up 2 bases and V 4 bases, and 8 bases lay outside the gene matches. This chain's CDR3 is CASSPIAGINTDTQYF. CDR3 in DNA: TGTGCCAGCAGCCCCATAGCGGGAATAAACACAGATACGCAGTATTTT.

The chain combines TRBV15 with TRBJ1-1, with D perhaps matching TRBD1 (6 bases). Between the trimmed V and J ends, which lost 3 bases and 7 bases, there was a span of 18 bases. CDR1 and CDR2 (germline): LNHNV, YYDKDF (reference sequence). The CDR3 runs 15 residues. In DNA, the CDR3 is TGTGCCACCAGCAGCTCCGGAACAGGGTCTGTTGAAGCTTTCTTT. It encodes CATSSSGTGSVEAFF.

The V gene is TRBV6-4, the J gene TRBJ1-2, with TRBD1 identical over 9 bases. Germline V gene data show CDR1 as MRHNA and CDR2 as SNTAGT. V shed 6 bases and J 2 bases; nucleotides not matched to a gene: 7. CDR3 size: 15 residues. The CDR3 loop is CASSLAGTGNYGYTF. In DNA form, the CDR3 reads TGTGCCAGCAGCCTCGCCGGGACAGGGAACTATGGCTACACCTTC.

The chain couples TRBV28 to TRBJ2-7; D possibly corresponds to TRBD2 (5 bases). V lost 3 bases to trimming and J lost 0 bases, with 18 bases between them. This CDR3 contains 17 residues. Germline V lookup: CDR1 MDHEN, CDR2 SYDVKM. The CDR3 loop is CASSLEDATPSSYEQYF. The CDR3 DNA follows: TGTGCCAGCAGTTTGGAGGACGCCACCCCGAGCTCCTACGAGCAGTACTTC.

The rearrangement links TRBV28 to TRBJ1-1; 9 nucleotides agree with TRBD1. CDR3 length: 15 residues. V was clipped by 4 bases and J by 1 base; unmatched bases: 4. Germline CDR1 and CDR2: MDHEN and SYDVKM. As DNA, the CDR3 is TGTGCCAGCAGTTCCCCGGACAGGGGGAACACTGAAGCTTTCTTT. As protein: CASSSPDRGNTEAFF.

CDR3 in DNA: TGTGCCAGCAGCCGACTAGCGGGAGGACAAACCTACGAGCAGTACTTC. Its protein product is CASSRLAGGQTYEQYF. The J gene is TRBJ2-7, the V gene TRBV2; 13 bases match TRBD2. Germline assignment: CDR1 SNHLY and CDR2 FYNNEI. The J segment lost 2 bases and the V segment lost 6 bases, leaving 7 bases of the junction unmatched. The CDR3 runs 16 residues. The whole variable domain, remainder taken from reference TRBV2 and TRBJ2-7, is EPEVTQTPSHQVTQMGQEVILRCVPISNHLYFYWYRQILGQKVEFLVSFYNNEISEKSEIFDDQFSVERPDGSNFTLKIRSTKLEDSAMYFCASSRLAGGQTYEQYFGPGTRLTVT.

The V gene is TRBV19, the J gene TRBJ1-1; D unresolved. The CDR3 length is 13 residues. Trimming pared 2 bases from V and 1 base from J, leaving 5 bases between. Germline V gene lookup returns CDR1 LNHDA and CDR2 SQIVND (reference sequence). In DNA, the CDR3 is TGTGCCAGTAGTATAACTTCGAACACTGAAGCTTTCTTT. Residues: CASSITSNTEAFF.

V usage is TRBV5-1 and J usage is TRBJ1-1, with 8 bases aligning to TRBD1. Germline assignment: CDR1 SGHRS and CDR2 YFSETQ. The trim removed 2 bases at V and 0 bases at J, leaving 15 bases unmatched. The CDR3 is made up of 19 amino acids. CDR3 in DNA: TGCGCCAGCAGCTTAATGAGTCAGGGGGCGCCTGGGGTGAACACTGAAGCTTTCTTT. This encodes CASSLMSQGAPGVNTEAFF.

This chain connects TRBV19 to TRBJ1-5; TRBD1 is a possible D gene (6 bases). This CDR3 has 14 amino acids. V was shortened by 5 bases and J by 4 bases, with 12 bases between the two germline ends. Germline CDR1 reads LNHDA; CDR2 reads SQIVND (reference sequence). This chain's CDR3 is CASSAGTRNQPQHF. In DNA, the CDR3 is TGTGCCAGTAGTGCCGGGACACGGAATCAGCCCCAGCATTTT.